The text below deals with one TCR beta chain. Per germline, CDR1 GTSNPN and CDR2 SVGIG (reference sequence). Trimming took off 5 bases at V and 0 bases at J, with 19 bases between the two ends. This CDR3 has 16 residues. Authors' methods: Reference gene primer amplification yielded estimated nucleated cell counts. Method: immunoSEQ multiplex PCR; TCRdb's copy keeps in-frame clones and lacks some. That table gives V, J and clone size, and the DNA gave D and trimming. In the table there are some 220,000 clones, about 88% of which are singletons. The entry originates in a study of blood T cell repertoires in COVID-19. The wider study: COVID-19 samples collected from the United States, Italy and Spain covered acute and convalescent phases. T cells, B-cell-depleted T cells, or PBMCs provided the cDNA or gDNA that served as material.

The chain is built from TRBV30 and TRBJ1-1, with D perhaps TRBD1 (6 bases). The sequence came from a man between 45 and 60 years old who had recovered from COVID-19. The specimen was peripheral blood. The CDR3 nucleotides read TGTGCCTGGGTTGGACAGAACCTATGGATGAACACTGAAGCTTTCTTT. As protein: CAWVGQNLWMNTEAFF. Variable domain in full (rest from reference TRBV30 and TRBJ1-1): SQTIHQWPATLVQPVGSPLSLECTVEGTSNPNLYWYRQAAGRGLQLLFYSVGIGQISSEVPQNLSASRPQDRQFILSSKKLLLSDSGFYLCAWVGQNLWMNTEAFFGQGTRLTVV.